This T cell receptor beta chain is from a study of a mutant IDH1 vaccine in newly diagnosed glioma. The wider study: Treated patients were around 60% male, roughly 38% female, mean age approximately 40 years. Visit timing is recorded as week 35 for V12 and week 47 for V13.

This CDR3 is built from 14 residues. Germline V CDR1 and CDR2: SGHDT, YYEEEE. V gave up 0 bases and J gave up 6 bases, with 13 bases separating them. Assay: immunoSEQ multiplex PCR; the TCRdb copy retains only in-frame clones and omits some. The table shows about 50,000 clones, with around three quarters occurring only once. In the case of this clone: Its antigen is not identified.

The time point denotes: week 47, end of study. Every single dose of the vaccine, 300 ug of mutant IDH1 20-mer peptide, came with topical imiquimod. The V gene is TRBV5-6, the J gene TRBJ2-7; D may match TRBD1 or TRBD2 (5 bases each). Sequencing was performed on PBMCs, taken from a glioma patient whose treatment included an IDH1 peptide vaccine. The source of this sequence is a man in his forties or fifties with glioma. The CDR3 is CASSLAGAEGEQYF. CDR3 nucleotides: TGTGCCAGCAGCTTGGCCGGGGCGGAAGGCGAGCAGTACTTC.